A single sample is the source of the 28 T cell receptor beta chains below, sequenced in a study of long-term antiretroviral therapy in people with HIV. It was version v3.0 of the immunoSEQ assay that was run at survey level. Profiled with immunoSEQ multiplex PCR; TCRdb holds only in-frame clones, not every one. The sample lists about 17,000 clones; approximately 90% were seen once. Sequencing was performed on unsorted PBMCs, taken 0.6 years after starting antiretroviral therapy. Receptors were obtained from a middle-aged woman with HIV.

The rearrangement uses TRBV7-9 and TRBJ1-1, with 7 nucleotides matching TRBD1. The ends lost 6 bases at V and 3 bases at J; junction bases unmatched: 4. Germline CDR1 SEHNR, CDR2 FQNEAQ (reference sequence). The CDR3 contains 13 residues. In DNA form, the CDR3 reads TGTGCCAGCAGGGCAGGGGGGGACACTGAAGCTTTCTTT. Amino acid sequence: CASRAGGDTEAFF.

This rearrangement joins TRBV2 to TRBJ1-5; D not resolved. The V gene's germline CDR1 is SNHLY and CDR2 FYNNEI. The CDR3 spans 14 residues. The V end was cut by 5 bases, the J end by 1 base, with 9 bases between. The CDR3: CASSPTDSNQPQHF. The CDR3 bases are TGTGCCAGCAGTCCTACAGACAGCAATCAGCCCCAGCATTTT.

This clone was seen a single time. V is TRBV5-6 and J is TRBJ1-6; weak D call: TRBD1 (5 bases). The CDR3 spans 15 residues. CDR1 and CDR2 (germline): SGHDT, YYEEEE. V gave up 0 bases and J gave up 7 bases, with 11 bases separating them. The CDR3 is CASSLEQALNSPLHF. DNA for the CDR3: TGTGCCAGCAGCTTGGAACAGGCCCTCAATTCACCCCTCCACTTT.

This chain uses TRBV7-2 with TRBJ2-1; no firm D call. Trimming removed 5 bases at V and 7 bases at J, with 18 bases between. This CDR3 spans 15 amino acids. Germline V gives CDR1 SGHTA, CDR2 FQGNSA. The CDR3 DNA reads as TGTGCCAGCAGCCTCCCCGCGCCCTATGGGAATGAGCAGTTCTTC. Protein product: CASSLPAPYGNEQFF.

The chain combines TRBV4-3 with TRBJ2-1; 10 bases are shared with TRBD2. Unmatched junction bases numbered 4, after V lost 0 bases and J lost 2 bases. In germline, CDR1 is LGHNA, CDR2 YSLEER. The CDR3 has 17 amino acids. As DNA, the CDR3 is TGCGCCAGCAGCCAAGAAAATCTAGCGGGGGCCTACAATGAGCAGTTCTTC. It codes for CASSQENLAGAYNEQFF.

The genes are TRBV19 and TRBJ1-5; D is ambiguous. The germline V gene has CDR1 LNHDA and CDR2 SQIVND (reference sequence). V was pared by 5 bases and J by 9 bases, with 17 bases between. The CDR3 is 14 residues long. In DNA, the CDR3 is TGTGCCAGTAGTCCCCCGGTCTACACGGTGCCCCAGCATTTT. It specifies CASSPPVYTVPQHF.

The CDR3 region has the DNA TGTGCCAGCAGCTTAGGGTCGTTGGGGCCGGGAAACACCATATATTTT. It specifies CASSLGSLGPGNTIYF. The chain combines TRBV7-9 with TRBJ1-3; TRBD1 might be the D (5 bases). CDR1 is SEHNR and CDR2 is FQNEAQ in the germline V gene (reference sequence). This CDR3 spans 16 amino acids. V was trimmed by 1 base and J by 4 bases, leaving 14 bases between them. Complete variable domain (other parts from reference TRBV7-9 and TRBJ1-3): DTGVSQNPRHKITKRGQNVTFRCDPISEHNRLYWYRQTLGQGPEFLTYFQNEAQLEKSRLLSDRFSAERPKGSFSTLEIQRTEQGDSAMYLCASSLGSLGPGNTIYFGEGSWLTVV.

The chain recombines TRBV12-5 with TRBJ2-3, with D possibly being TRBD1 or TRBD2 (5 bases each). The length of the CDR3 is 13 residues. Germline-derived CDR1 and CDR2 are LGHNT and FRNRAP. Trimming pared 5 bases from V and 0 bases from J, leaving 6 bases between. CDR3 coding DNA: TGTGCTAGTGGTGAGGGGAGCACAGATACGCAGTATTTT. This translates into CASGEGSTDTQYF.

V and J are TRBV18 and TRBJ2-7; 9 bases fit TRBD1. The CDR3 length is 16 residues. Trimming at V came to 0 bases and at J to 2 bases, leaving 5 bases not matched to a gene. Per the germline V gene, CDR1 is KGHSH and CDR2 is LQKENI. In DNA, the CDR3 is TGTGCCAGCTCACCACCTACAGGGGGCCCGACCTACGAGCAGTACTTC. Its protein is CASSPPTGGPTYEQYF.

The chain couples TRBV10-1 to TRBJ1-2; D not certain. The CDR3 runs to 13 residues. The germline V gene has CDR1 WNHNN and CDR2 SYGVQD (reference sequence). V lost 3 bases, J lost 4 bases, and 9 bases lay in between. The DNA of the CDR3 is TGCGCCAGCAGTGAAGCAGGAAGCTATGGCTACACCTTC. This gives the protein CASSEAGSYGYTF.

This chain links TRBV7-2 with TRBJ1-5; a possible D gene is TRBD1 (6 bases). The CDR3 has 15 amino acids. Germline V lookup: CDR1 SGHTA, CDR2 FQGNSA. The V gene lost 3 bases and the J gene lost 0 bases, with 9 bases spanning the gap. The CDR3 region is CASSFRGFSNQPQHF. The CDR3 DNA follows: TGTGCCAGCAGCTTCAGGGGCTTTAGCAATCAGCCCCAGCATTTT.

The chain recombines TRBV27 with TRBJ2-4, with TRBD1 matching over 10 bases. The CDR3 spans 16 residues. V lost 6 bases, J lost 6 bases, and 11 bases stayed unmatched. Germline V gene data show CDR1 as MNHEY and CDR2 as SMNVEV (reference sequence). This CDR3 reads CASRHRQGAHRNIQYF. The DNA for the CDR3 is TGTGCCAGCAGACACCGACAGGGGGCACATCGAAACATTCAGTACTTC.

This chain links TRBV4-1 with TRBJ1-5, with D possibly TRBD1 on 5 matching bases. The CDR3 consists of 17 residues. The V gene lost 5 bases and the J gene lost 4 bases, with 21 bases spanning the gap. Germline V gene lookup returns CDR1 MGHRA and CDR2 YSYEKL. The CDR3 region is CASSKGVAQSLNQPQHF. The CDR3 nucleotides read TGCGCCAGCAGCAAAGGGGTGGCCCAGTCTCTGAATCAGCCCCAGCATTTT.

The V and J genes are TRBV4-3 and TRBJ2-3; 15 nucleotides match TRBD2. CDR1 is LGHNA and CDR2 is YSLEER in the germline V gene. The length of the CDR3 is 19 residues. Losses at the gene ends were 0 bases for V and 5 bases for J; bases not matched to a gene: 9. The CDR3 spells CASSQEARTSGGGKDTQYF. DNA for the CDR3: TGCGCCAGCAGCCAAGAGGCTAGGACTAGCGGGGGGGGTAAAGATACGCAGTATTTT.

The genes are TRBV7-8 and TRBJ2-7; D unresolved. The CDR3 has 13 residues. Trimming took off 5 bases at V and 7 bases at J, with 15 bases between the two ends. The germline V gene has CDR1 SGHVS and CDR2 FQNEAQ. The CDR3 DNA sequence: TGTGCCAGCAGCCGTAATACGTTGGGGGAGCAGTACTTC. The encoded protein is CASSRNTLGEQYF.

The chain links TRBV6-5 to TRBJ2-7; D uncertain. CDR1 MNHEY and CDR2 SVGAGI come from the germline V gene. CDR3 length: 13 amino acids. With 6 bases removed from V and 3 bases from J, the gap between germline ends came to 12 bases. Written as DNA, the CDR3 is TGTGCCAGCAGGGCAGGTGGAGTCTACGAGCAGTACTTC. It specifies CASRAGGVYEQYF.

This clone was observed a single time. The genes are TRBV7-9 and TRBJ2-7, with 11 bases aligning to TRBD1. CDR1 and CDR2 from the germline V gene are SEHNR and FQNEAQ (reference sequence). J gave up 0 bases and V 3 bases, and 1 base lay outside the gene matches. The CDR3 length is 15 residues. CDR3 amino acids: CASSFGTGGSYEQYF. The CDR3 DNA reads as TGTGCCAGCAGCTTCGGGACAGGGGGCTCCTACGAGCAGTACTTC.

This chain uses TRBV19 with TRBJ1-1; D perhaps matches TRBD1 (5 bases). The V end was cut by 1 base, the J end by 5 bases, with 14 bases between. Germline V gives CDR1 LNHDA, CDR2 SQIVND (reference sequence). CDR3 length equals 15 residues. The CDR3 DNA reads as TGTGCCAGTAGTATAGGGGCGGGATCAGGGACTGAAGCTTTCTTT. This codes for CASSIGAGSGTEAFF.

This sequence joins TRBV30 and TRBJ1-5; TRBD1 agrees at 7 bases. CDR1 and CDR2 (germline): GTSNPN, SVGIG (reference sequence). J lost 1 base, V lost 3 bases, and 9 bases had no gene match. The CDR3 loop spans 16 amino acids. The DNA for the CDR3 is TGTGCCTGGAGCGCGATTAGGGGGCTAAGCAATCAGCCCCAGCATTTT. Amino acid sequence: CAWSAIRGLSNQPQHF. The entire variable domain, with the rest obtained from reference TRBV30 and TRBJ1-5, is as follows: SQTIHQWPATLVQPVGSPLSLECTVEGTSNPNLYWYRQAAGRGLQLLFYSVGIGQISSEVPQNLSASRPQDRQFILSSKKLLLSDSGFYLCAWSAIRGLSNQPQHFGDGTRLSIL.

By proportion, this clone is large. CDR3 nucleotides: TGTGCCACCCAGGTCGAACACCCTAATTCACCCCTCCACTTT. As protein: CATQVEHPNSPLHF. The genes are TRBV10-3 and TRBJ1-6; D not certain. The germline CDR1 and CDR2 sequences are ENHRY and SYGVKD. This CDR3 spans 14 amino acids. V was cut by 10 bases and J by 6 bases, with 16 bases left in between.

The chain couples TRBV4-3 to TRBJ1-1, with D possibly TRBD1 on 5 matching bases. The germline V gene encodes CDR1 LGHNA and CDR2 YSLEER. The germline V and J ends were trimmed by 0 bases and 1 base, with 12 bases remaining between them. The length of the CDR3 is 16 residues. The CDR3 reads CASSQDPGGPNTEAFF. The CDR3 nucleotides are TGCGCCAGCAGCCAAGATCCCGGGGGACCGAACACTGAAGCTTTCTTT.

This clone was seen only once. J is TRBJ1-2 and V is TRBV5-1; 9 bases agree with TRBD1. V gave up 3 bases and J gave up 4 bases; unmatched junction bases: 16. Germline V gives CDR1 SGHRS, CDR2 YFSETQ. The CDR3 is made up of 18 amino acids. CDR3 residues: CASSSKKSPGQGGYGYTF. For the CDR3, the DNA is TGCGCCAGCAGCTCAAAAAAAAGCCCGGGACAGGGTGGCTATGGCTACACCTTC.

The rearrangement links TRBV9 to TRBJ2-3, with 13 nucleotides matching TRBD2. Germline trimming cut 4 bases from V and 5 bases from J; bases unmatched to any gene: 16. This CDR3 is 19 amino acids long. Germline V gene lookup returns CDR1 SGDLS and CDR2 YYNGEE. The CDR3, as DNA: TGTGCCAGCAGCCCCAAACCCATACTAGCGGGGGGGTACGAAGATACGCAGTATTTT. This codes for CASSPKPILAGGYEDTQYF.

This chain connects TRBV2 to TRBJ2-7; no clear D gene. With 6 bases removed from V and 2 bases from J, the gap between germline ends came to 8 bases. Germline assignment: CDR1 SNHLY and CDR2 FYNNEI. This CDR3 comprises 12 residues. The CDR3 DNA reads TGTGCCAGCAGGCAGGTTCCCTACGAGCAGTACTTC. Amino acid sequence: CASRQVPYEQYF.

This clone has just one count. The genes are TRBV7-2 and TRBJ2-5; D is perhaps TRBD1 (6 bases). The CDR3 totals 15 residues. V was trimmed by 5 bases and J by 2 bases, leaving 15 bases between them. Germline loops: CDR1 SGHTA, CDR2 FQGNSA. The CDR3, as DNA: TGTGCCAGCAGCCTCTATGGGGGCCCACAAGAGACCCAGTACTTC. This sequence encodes CASSLYGGPQETQYF.

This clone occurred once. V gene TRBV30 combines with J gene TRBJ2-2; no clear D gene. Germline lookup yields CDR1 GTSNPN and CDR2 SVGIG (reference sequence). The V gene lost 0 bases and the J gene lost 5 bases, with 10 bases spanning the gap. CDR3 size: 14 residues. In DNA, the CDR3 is TGTGCCTGGAGTGTACCCGCAGGAACCGGGGAGCTGTTTTTT. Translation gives CAWSVPAGTGELFF.

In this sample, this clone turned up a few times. The CDR3 DNA sequence: TGTGCCAGCAGCTCACAGGGGAGGAAAAACATTCAGTACTTC. Translating gives CASSSQGRKNIQYF. The chain recombines TRBV5-6 with TRBJ2-4; D may be TRBD1 (7 bases). Germline values: CDR1 SGHDT, CDR2 YYEEEE. The CDR3 is made up of 14 amino acids. Trimming removed 3 bases at V and 4 bases at J, with 11 bases between.

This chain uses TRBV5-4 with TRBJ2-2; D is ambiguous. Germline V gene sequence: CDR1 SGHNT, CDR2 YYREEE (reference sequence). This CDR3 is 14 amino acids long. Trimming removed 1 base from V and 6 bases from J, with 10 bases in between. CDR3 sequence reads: CASSLPGGAGELFF. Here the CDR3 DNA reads TGTGCCAGCAGCTTGCCGGGTGGCGCCGGGGAGCTGTTTTTT.